The 11 T cell receptor beta chains below come from one sample, sequenced in a study of blood T cell repertoires in COVID-19. Here immunoSEQ multiplex PCR was the method, and the copy in TCRdb shows in-frame clones only, minus some. Of 110,000 or so clones listed, about 88% are singletons. The specimen sequenced was peripheral blood. The receptors come from a man aged 35-49 years with acute or convalescent COVID-19.

The CDR3 here is CASSLTLNTEAFF. The CDR3 region has the DNA TGTGCCAGCAGCCTTACACTGAACACTGAAGCTTTCTTT. The chain combines TRBV5-4 with TRBJ1-1, with D hard to call. Germline loops: CDR1 SGHNT, CDR2 YYREEE (reference sequence). This CDR3 spans 13 amino acids. Trimming took 4 bases from V and 0 from J, leaving 7 bases between them.

The chain has TRBV12-5 and TRBJ1-3; 7 bases match TRBD1. The V segment lost 0 bases and the J segment 0 bases; nucleotides outside the gene matches: 23. CDR3 length: 23 residues. Germline V gene lookup returns CDR1 LGHNT and CDR2 FRNRAP. The CDR3 region is CASGLVRGYGQVSNPFSGNTIYF. CDR3 DNA sequence: TGTGCTAGTGGTTTGGTACGAGGCTATGGACAGGTTTCCAACCCTTTCTCTGGAAACACCATATATTTT.

The chain uses TRBV4-1 and TRBJ2-2; D is perhaps TRBD1 (6 bases). Trimming cost V 3 bases and J 1 base, with 9 bases left between them. Germline V gene lookup returns CDR1 MGHRA and CDR2 YSYEKL. The CDR3 is 15 amino acids. For the CDR3, the DNA is TGCGCCAGCAGCCAGGGGACACTGAACACCGGGGAGCTGTTTTTT. Encoded protein: CASSQGTLNTGELFF.

V usage is TRBV27 and J usage is TRBJ2-1; D gene unclear. V dropped 9 bases and J dropped 6 bases, with 9 bases sitting between them. CDR3 length equals 11 residues. Germline V gene data show CDR1 as MNHEY and CDR2 as SMNVEV (reference sequence). CDR3 protein: CASKNTNEQFF. The CDR3 nucleotides are TGTGCCAGTAAGAACACCAATGAGCAGTTCTTC.

The V and J genes are TRBV10-3 and TRBJ2-3, with 9 nucleotides matching TRBD2. The ends lost 6 bases at V and 0 bases at J; junction bases unmatched: 13. Germline values: CDR1 ENHRY, CDR2 SYGVKD. This CDR3 region has 18 residues. The CDR3 here is CAIRKRGGEKLSTDTQYF. The CDR3 DNA sequence: TGTGCCATCAGGAAGCGCGGGGGGGAAAAACTTAGCACAGATACGCAGTATTTT.

By sample share, this clone is medium-sized. The chain is built from TRBV2 and TRBJ1-1; no clear D. V was clipped by 4 bases and J by 1 base, with 7 bases between them. The germline gives CDR1 SNHLY, CDR2 FYNNEI. The CDR3 runs to 13 residues. The chain's CDR3 is CASSVERNTEAFF. The CDR3 coding sequence is TGTGCCAGCAGTGTAGAGAGGAACACTGAAGCTTTCTTT.

The CDR3 DNA reads TGTGCCAGCTGCCCAAGGGAGAGTACTGAAGCTTTCTTT. Translated, it gives CASCPRESTEAFF. This chain uses TRBV3-1 (or the pseudogene TRBV3-2) with TRBJ1-1; no clear D. The CDR3 consists of 13 residues. Germline CDR1 is LGHDT and CDR2 is YNNKEL (reference sequence). V shed 8 bases and J shed 5 bases, with 15 bases lying between them.

The chain couples TRBV7-2 to TRBJ1-1, with 10 bases that match TRBD1. The CDR3 is made up of 16 amino acids. Germline loops: CDR1 SGHTA, CDR2 FQGNSA. V shed 3 bases, J shed 3 bases, and the junction held 7 bases outside the gene matches. DNA for the CDR3: TGTGCCAGCAGCTTCAGGCCGGGACAGGGGTACACTGAAGCTTTCTTT. This codes for CASSFRPGQGYTEAFF. The variable domain in full, with the rest retrieved from reference TRBV7-2 and TRBJ1-1, is GAGVSQSPSNKVTEKGKDVELRCDPISGHTALYWYRQSLGQGLEFLIYFQGNSAPDKSGLPSDRFSAERTGGSVSTLTIQRTQQEDSAVYLCASSFRPGQGYTEAFFGQGTRLTVV.

The V gene is TRBV10-3, the J gene TRBJ1-1; D possibly corresponds to TRBD1 (6 bases). The CDR3 length is 17 residues. The V and J ends lost 5 bases and 0 bases respectively, with 19 bases between them. Germline V lookup: CDR1 ENHRY, CDR2 SYGVKD. The CDR3 nucleotides read TGTGCCATCAGTTCCCGACAGGCCAATTACATGAACACTGAAGCTTTCTTT. Translation gives CAISSRQANYMNTEAFF.

The J gene is TRBJ2-3, the V gene TRBV5-1, with a possible D match to TRBD1 (6 bases). Germline lookup yields CDR1 SGHRS and CDR2 YFSETQ. V lost 7 bases to trimming and J lost 0 bases, with 15 bases between them. This CDR3 contains 15 residues. This chain's CDR3 is CASWGDRLSTDTQYF. Here the CDR3 DNA reads TGCGCCAGCTGGGGTGACAGGCTTAGCACAGATACGCAGTATTTT.

J is TRBJ2-5 and V is TRBV6-5; 9 bases match TRBD1. V lost 6 bases, J lost 5 bases, and 10 bases stayed unmatched. Germline CDR1 and CDR2: MNHEY and SVGAGI. The CDR3 has 15 residues. In DNA, the CDR3 is TGTGCCAGCAGGTACACAGGGGGCGGGAGTGAGACCCAGTACTTC. This encodes CASRYTGGGSETQYF.